A single sample is the source of the 22 T cell receptor beta chains below, sequenced in a study of T cell repertoires in cytomegalovirus infection. TCRdb passed the reads through MiXCR, listing each CDR3 protein once. There are roughly 68,000 distinct CDR3 sequences in the sample; about 22% occur only once, and roughly 80% lies in the top ten. Their antigens remain unidentified. Sequenced input: PBMCs, sequenced either directly or after in vitro stimulation (not recorded which). These receptors were taken from a human donor in good health (CMV status not recorded). Some clones in this sample may be carry-over from other donors' samples.

CDR3 sequence reads: CAWSVPGGKQYV. The CDR3 DNA is TGTGCCTGGAGTGTACCTGGGGGCAAGCAGTACGTC. V usage is TRBV30 and J usage is TRBJ2-7; weak D call: TRBD1 (6 bases). Trimming stripped 0 bases from V and 8 bases from J, with 11 bases between. Germline V gene sequence: CDR1 GTSNPN, CDR2 SVGIG (reference sequence). CDR3 length: 12 residues.

This clonotype was recorded a few times. V is TRBV24-1 and J is TRBJ2-3, with D unclear. Trimming removed 4 bases at V and 0 bases at J, with 10 bases between. Germline V gene sequence: CDR1 KGHDR, CDR2 SFDVKD. This CDR3 has 15 residues. The CDR3 here is CATSDAAVSTDTQYF. The CDR3 region has the DNA TGTGCCACCAGTGACGCTGCGGTTAGCACAGATACGCAGTATTTT.

This chain links TRBV7-2 with TRBJ1-2; D gene uncertain. The germline V and J ends were trimmed by 3 bases and 8 bases, with 10 bases remaining between them. The CDR3 is 12 residues long. Germline-derived CDR1 and CDR2 are SGHTA and FQGNSA. CDR3: CASSFLVEGYTF. CDR3 bases: TGTGCCAGCAGCTTTTTGGTGGAAGGCTACACCTTC.

This sequence joins TRBV18 and TRBJ2-1, with unresolved D. This CDR3 has 14 amino acids. With 4 bases removed from V and 4 bases from J, the gap between germline ends came to 11 bases. Germline V gene sequence: CDR1 KGHSH, CDR2 LQKENI. The CDR3 sequence: CASSLTGSYNEQFF. CDR3 in DNA: TGTGCCAGCTCACTTACCGGGTCGTACAATGAGCAGTTCTTC.

The chain combines TRBV14 with TRBJ2-3; 9 nucleotides match TRBD2. The V and J ends lost 1 base and 2 bases, in that order; junction bases with no gene match: 4. Germline values: CDR1 SGHDN, CDR2 FVKESK. CDR3 length: 16 amino acids. The CDR3 nucleotides are TGTGCCAGCAGCCAAGCGGCTAGCGGGGACACAGATACGCAGTATTTT. It is translated as CASSQAASGDTDTQYF. The whole variable domain, remainder taken from reference TRBV14 and TRBJ2-3, is EAGVTQFPSHSVIEKGQTVTLRCDPISGHDNLYWYRRVMGKEIKFLLHFVKESKQDESGMPNNRFLAERTGGTYSTLKVQPAELEDSGVYFCASSQAASGDTDTQYFGPGTRLTVL.

V usage is TRBV12-3 or TRBV12-4 and J usage is TRBJ1-4; D remains unclear. With 6 bases removed from V and 12 bases from J, the gap between germline ends came to 17 bases. This CDR3 has 13 residues. The CDR3 DNA sequence: TGTGCCAGCAGCTTAACCCCCTTGAAGGAACTGTTTTTT. It encodes CASSLTPLKELFF.

This clonotype was picked up a small number of times. The chain has TRBV29-1 and TRBJ2-1; 10 nucleotides agree with TRBD2. Germline CDR1 reads SQVTM; CDR2 reads ANQGSEA. There are 12 residues in the CDR3. Losses at the gene ends were 7 bases for V and 6 bases for J; bases not matched to a gene: 3. DNA for the CDR3: TGCAGCGGGATAGCGGGAGGCAATGAGCAGTTCTTC. This gives the protein CSGIAGGNEQFF.

In this sample, this clonotype turned up many times. V is TRBV7-2 and J is TRBJ2-3; 9 bases map to TRBD2. Germline CDR1 is SGHTA and CDR2 is FQGNSA. V was pared by 5 bases and J by 7 bases, with 7 bases of the junction left unmatched. CDR3 size: 14 residues. The CDR3: CASSPRLAGYTQYF. The CDR3 DNA reads TGTGCCAGCAGCCCTCGGCTAGCGGGGTATACGCAGTATTTT.

CDR3 sequence: CASSRDRVLLYEQFF. CDR3 DNA sequence: TGTGCCAGCAGCAGAGACAGGGTTTTATTATATGAGCAGTTCTTC. The chain is built from TRBV12-3 or TRBV12-4 and TRBJ2-1, with TRBD1 matching over 7 bases. CDR3 size: 15 residues. Trimming cost V 6 bases and J 8 bases; bases outside gene matches: 13.

This clonotype was counted ten times or more. The V gene is TRBV12-3 or TRBV12-4, the J gene TRBJ2-7, with 10 bases aligning to TRBD1. This CDR3 region has 15 residues. The V and J ends lost 7 bases and 2 bases, in that order; junction bases with no gene match: 8. CDR3 sequence (DNA): TGTGCCAGCACCCAGGGACAGGGGTCCGCCTACGAGCAGTACTTC. It encodes CASTQGQGSAYEQYF.

The chain's CDR3 is CASRPSSAGELFF. Here the CDR3 DNA reads TGTGCCAGCAGACCCTCTAGCGCCGGGGAGCTGTTTTTT. This chain links TRBV12-3 or TRBV12-4 with TRBJ2-2; the D gene is possibly TRBD2 (6 bases). V lost 6 bases, J lost 6 bases, and 11 bases lay in between. The CDR3 runs 13 residues.

This sequence joins TRBV6-6 and TRBJ1-1; D unresolved. This CDR3 spans 14 amino acids. Germline values: CDR1 MNHNY, CDR2 SVGAGI (reference sequence). Deletions cut 0 bases from V and 0 bases from J, with 5 bases between. CDR3: CASSYSAMNTEAFF. The CDR3 DNA sequence: TGTGCCAGCAGTTACTCTGCTATGAACACTGAAGCTTTCTTT.

In this sample, this clonotype turned up a few times. The chain combines TRBV5-4 with TRBJ2-1; 10 nucleotides line up with TRBD2. CDR3 size: 20 residues. Unmatched junction bases numbered 18, after V lost 6 bases and J lost 0 bases. Germline loops: CDR1 SGHNT, CDR2 YYREEE (reference sequence). The CDR3 sequence: CASTFSTGLAGANSYNEQFF. CDR3 nucleotide sequence: TGTGCCAGCACCTTCTCCACCGGGCTAGCGGGAGCCAACTCCTACAATGAGCAGTTCTTC.

This clonotype showed up just a few times. The chain links TRBV4-3 to TRBJ2-1; 9 bases map to TRBD1. This CDR3 is 15 amino acids long. V trimming: 0 bases; J trimming: 9 bases; junction bases outside the gene matches: 6. Germline assignment: CDR1 LGHNA and CDR2 YSLEER. Here the CDR3 DNA reads TGCGCCAGCAGCCAAGATGGGACAGGGAGGGGTGAGCAGTTCTTC. This sequence encodes CASSQDGTGRGEQFF.

This chain uses TRBV6-6 with TRBJ1-6; TRBD1 might be the D (5 bases). The V and J ends lost 5 bases and 11 bases respectively, with 16 bases between them. The CDR3 covers 14 residues. Germline V gene data show CDR1 as MNHNY and CDR2 as SVGAGI (reference sequence). CDR3: CASSRDAGRAPLHF. The CDR3 region has the DNA TGTGCCAGCAGTAGGGACGCGGGTAGGGCACCCCTCCACTTT.

This clonotype occurred a few times. In DNA, the CDR3 is TGTGCCAGCAGTCCGCTTCCGGGACTAGCGGGTATCAATGAGCAGTTCTTC. Encoded protein: CASSPLPGLAGINEQFF. The chain combines TRBV6-2 or TRBV6-3 with TRBJ2-1; 12 positions match TRBD2. Germline V lookup: CDR1 MNHEY, CDR2 SVGEGT. The CDR3 is made up of 17 amino acids. J was trimmed by 6 bases and V by 5 bases; bases with no gene match: 11.

This clonotype came up a few times. The V gene is TRBV18, the J gene TRBJ1-5, with unresolved D. The CDR3 has 13 amino acids. Trimming cost V 2 bases and J 5 bases, with 7 bases left between them. The germline gives CDR1 KGHSH, CDR2 LQKENI. CDR3 coding DNA: TGTGCCAGCTCACCATCTCGGGATCAGCCCCAGCATTTT. Translated: CASSPSRDQPQHF.

The chain uses TRBV6-2 or TRBV6-3 and TRBJ2-3, with D unresolved. Germline V gives CDR1 MNHEY, CDR2 SVGEGT. Trimming cost V 9 bases and J 4 bases, with 17 bases left between them. The CDR3 has 14 residues. CDR3 DNA: TGTGCCAGTAACGGGCCCCGTAGGTCAGATACGCAGTATTTT. It is translated as CASNGPRRSDTQYF.

This clonotype was seen a few times. The chain links TRBV6-5 to TRBJ2-2; 10 bases are a match to TRBD1. V dropped 4 bases and J dropped 5; count of bases not matched to a gene: 4. Germline assignment: CDR1 MNHEY and CDR2 SVGAGI. The CDR3 totals 15 residues. DNA for the CDR3: TGTGCCAGCAGTTTGACAGGGGGCGGAACCGGGGAGCTGTTTTTT. The encoded protein is CASSLTGGGTGELFF.

This clonotype was picked up a small number of times. The J gene is TRBJ1-2, the V gene TRBV10-2; D not resolved. CDR1 is WSHSY, CDR2 SAAADI, per germline. This CDR3 has 15 amino acids. With 3 bases removed from V and 5 bases from J, the gap between germline ends came to 16 bases. The CDR3 DNA reads as TGCGCCAGCAGTGAATATCGGCAGCCTAGTTATGGCTACACCTTC. It yields the protein CASSEYRQPSYGYTF.

The CDR3 here is CASSSPLRVPLAKNIQYF. In nucleotides, the CDR3 is TGTGCCAGCAGCTCCCCTTTGCGGGTTCCGTTAGCCAAAAACATTCAGTACTTC. The J gene is TRBJ2-4, the V gene TRBV7-8; tentatively, D is TRBD2 (5 bases). V was cut by 4 bases and J by 0 bases, with 19 bases left in between. Germline V lookup: CDR1 SGHVS, CDR2 FQNEAQ. This CDR3 is 18 amino acids long.

The CDR3 sequence: CASSWEHTEAFF. CDR3 DNA sequence: TGTGCCAGCAGCTGGGAACACACTGAAGCTTTCTTT. The chain is built from TRBV7-9 and TRBJ1-1; D not certain. V lost 4 bases, J lost 3 bases, and 6 bases lay in between. The CDR3 length is 12 residues. Germline V gives CDR1 SEHNR, CDR2 FQNEAQ (reference sequence).